This T cell receptor (beta chain) was captured in a study of PD-L1 blockade in urothelial cancer. The time point was: pretreatment peripheral blood. Each individual provided 1 to 8 samples (taken pretreatment and on-treatment). This clone has more than one count but fewer than ten. Sequenced by immunoSEQ multiplex PCR; TCRdb stores in-frame clones only, minus some. The table shows some 53,000 clones, with 75% occurring only once. Germline lookup yields CDR1 SGHTA and CDR2 FQGNSA. V was trimmed by 1 base and J by 0 bases, leaving 12 bases between them. CDR3 length equals 16 residues. This chain uses TRBV7-2 with TRBJ1-1; D not resolved. This specimen was PBMCs, taken around atezolizumab (anti-PD-L1) treatment. The clonotype originates from a man between 65 and 79 years old with urothelial cancer. CDR3 bases: TGTGCCAGCAGCTTAGATTCGGGAGGCATGAACACTGAAGCTTTCTTT. This translates into CASSLDSGGMNTEAFF.